This T cell receptor beta chain was captured in a study of metastatic and nonmetastatic thyroid tumors. The V gene's germline CDR1 is SGHTA and CDR2 FQGTGA. The length of the CDR3 is 15 residues. Trimming took off 1 base at V and 0 bases at J, with 6 bases between the two ends. TCRdb re-called clones via MiXCR from the PCR reads. The sample lists approximately 14,000 clones; 3.6% were seen once. Patients underwent thyroid surgery, and none had received any treatment before it. The receptor was derived from a female donor with papillary thyroid cancer or a benign thyroid nodule (not recorded which). Some clones in this sample may be carry-over from other donors' samples. The specimen was tumor tissue. V gene TRBV7-3 combines with J gene TRBJ2-2; no clear D gene. This CDR3 is CASSLSGANTGELFF. The CDR3 DNA reads TGTGCCAGCAGCTTAAGTGGAGCGAACACCGGGGAGCTGTTTTTT.